This T cell receptor beta chain is drawn from a study of T cells after yellow fever vaccination. Study in general: Preparing low-cell-number fractions relied on SMART-Seq v4 Ultra Low Input. General study points: It was the secondary response that reached its peak faster, day 5 versus 15, but it was weaker.

This clonotype was picked up many times. The antigen remains unidentified. Looked up from germline, CDR1 is MNHEY and CDR2 is SMNVEV (reference sequence). The CDR3 has 15 amino acids. Trimming at V came to 3 bases and at J to 8 bases, leaving 9 bases not matched to a gene. A process of 5'RACE template switching, which added a universal primer site and UMIs, was used to make TCR cDNA. MiXCR, run by TCRdb on the 5' RACE reads, gives a single entry per CDR3 protein. This sample has roughly 65,000 distinct CDR3 sequences; around 6.2% occur once, and the top ten carry roughly 2%. The clonotype was recovered from a man between 18 and 35 years old who received the YFV17D yellow fever vaccine. The gene calls are TRBV27 and TRBJ2-1; 8 positions match TRBD2. The material sequenced was CD4+ T cells sorted from PBMCs, taken about 2 weeks after the first yellow fever vaccination. The CDR3 bases are TGTGCCAGCAGTTTTAGCGGGGAGGGCGTCGATGAGCAGTTCTTC. It encodes CASSFSGEGVDEQFF.